The 27 T cell receptor beta chains reported below all come from one sample, sequenced in a study of blood T cell repertoires in COVID-19. Method: immunoSEQ multiplex PCR; TCRdb's copy keeps in-frame clones and lacks some. There are 65,000 to 85,000 clones in the sample; around 90% occur only once, and roughly 6.1% lies in the top ten. The sequencing input was peripheral blood. These receptors were taken from a human donor in a cohort sampled during active COVID-19.

This chain uses TRBV6-5 with TRBJ2-7, with 8 bases aligning to TRBD1. V was pared by 5 bases and J by 0 bases, with 6 bases of the junction left unmatched. Per germline, CDR1 MNHEY and CDR2 SVGAGI. The CDR3 runs 15 residues. CDR3 region: CASSQPGGPSYEQYF. CDR3 nucleotides: TGTGCCAGCAGTCAACCAGGGGGCCCCTCCTACGAGCAGTACTTC.

This clone was counted a single time. J is TRBJ2-7 and V is TRBV6-5; TRBD1 agrees at 10 bases. CDR3 length: 16 residues. V trimming: 4 bases; J trimming: 1 base; junction bases outside the gene matches: 7. The germline V gene has CDR1 MNHEY and CDR2 SVGAGI. CDR3 sequence reads: CASSLSGTGESYEQYF. CDR3 bases: TGTGCCAGCAGTTTATCCGGGACAGGGGAATCCTACGAGCAGTACTTC.

The rearrangement joins TRBV29-1 to TRBJ1-5; 7 bases map to TRBD1. Trimming at V came to 5 bases and at J to 1 base, leaving 11 bases not matched to a gene. The CDR3 runs 16 residues. Germline V gives CDR1 SQVTM, CDR2 ANQGSEA. The CDR3 region is CSVSITGVGSNQPQHF. CDR3 coding DNA: TGCAGCGTTTCAATCACAGGGGTCGGAAGCAATCAGCCCCAGCATTTT.

This sequence joins TRBV12-3 or TRBV12-4 and TRBJ1-2; TRBD1 matches at 8 bases. The CDR3 is 13 amino acids. Unmatched junction bases numbered 4, after V lost 7 bases and J lost 3 bases. As DNA, the CDR3 is TGTGCCAGCAACCCGGACAGGGACTATGGCTACACCTTC. Translation: CASNPDRDYGYTF.

This sequence joins TRBV12-3 or TRBV12-4 and TRBJ2-7, with D unresolved. The CDR3 has 12 amino acids. V was trimmed by 1 base and J by 7 bases, leaving 8 bases between them. CDR3 coding DNA: TGTGCCAGCAGTTTAGGGTGGAGAGAGCAGTACTTC. Translated: CASSLGWREQYF.

V and J are TRBV4-3 and TRBJ1-1; a weak D match, TRBD1 (6 bases). The CDR3 contains 14 residues. Trimming took 0 bases from V and 5 from J, leaving 10 bases between them. Germline V gives CDR1 LGHNA, CDR2 YSLEER. The CDR3 reads CASSQERGATEAFF. The CDR3, as DNA: TGCGCCAGCAGCCAAGAACGGGGGGCAACTGAAGCTTTCTTT.

A single count supports this clone. The chain is built from TRBV9 and TRBJ2-1; TRBD1 matches 7 bases. The CDR3 consists of 15 residues. The V gene end was trimmed by 3 bases and the J gene end by 5 bases; junction bases not matched to a gene: 8. Germline V CDR1 and CDR2: SGDLS, YYNGEE. The CDR3 region is CASSETGIVHNEQFF. In nucleotides, the CDR3 is TGTGCCAGCAGCGAGACAGGGATCGTACACAATGAGCAGTTCTTC.

This clone occurred once. V is TRBV19 and J is TRBJ1-4; D gene uncertain. CDR3 length equals 15 residues. Trimming pared 4 bases from V and 0 bases from J, leaving 9 bases between. From germline, CDR1 is LNHDA and CDR2 SQIVND (reference sequence). This CDR3 reads CASSKPLATNEKLFF. The DNA of the CDR3 is TGTGCCAGTAGTAAGCCCCTCGCAACTAATGAAAAACTGTTTTTT.

The chain recombines TRBV5-1 with TRBJ2-1; 7 bases match TRBD2. The germline V gene encodes CDR1 SGHRS and CDR2 YFSETQ. The CDR3 sequence is 17 residues long. Trimming cost V 2 bases and J 0 bases; bases outside gene matches: 8. The CDR3 nucleotides read TGCGCCAGCAGCTTTAGCGGGCGGCGATCCTCCTACAATGAGCAGTTCTTC. It codes for CASSFSGRRSSYNEQFF.

The chain recombines TRBV2 with TRBJ1-2; a possible D gene is TRBD1 (6 bases). The CDR3 runs 13 residues. From germline, CDR1 is SNHLY and CDR2 FYNNEI. The germline V and J ends were trimmed by 3 bases and 8 bases, with 13 bases remaining between them. As DNA, the CDR3 is TGTGCCAGCAGTGAGTCAGGGGTAGGAGGCTACACCTTC. Its protein product is CASSESGVGGYTF.

This clone was counted a single time. V is TRBV7-9 and J is TRBJ1-1; the D is unclear. Germline CDR1 and CDR2: SEHNR and FQNEAQ (reference sequence). CDR3 length equals 14 residues. Trimming shortened V by 5 bases and J by 1 base, and 11 bases separated the two germline ends. The CDR3 is CASSPETGNTEAFF. The CDR3 coding sequence is TGTGCCAGCAGCCCCGAGACGGGGAACACTGAAGCTTTCTTT.

This rearrangement joins TRBV19 to TRBJ2-7; the match to TRBD1 covers 7 bases. The CDR3 totals 16 residues. Looked up from germline, CDR1 is LNHDA and CDR2 is SQIVND (reference sequence). The J segment lost 2 bases and the V segment lost 2 bases, leaving 9 bases of the junction unmatched. The CDR3 bases are TGTGCCAGTAGTATATCCTTTCGGACAGGACCCTACGAGCAGTACTTC. Its translation is CASSISFRTGPYEQYF.

The CDR3: CASSVGDRVNQPQHF. For the CDR3, the DNA is TGTGCCAGCAGTGTGGGAGACAGGGTCAATCAGCCCCAGCATTTT. The chain joins TRBV2 to TRBJ1-5; 7 bases agree with TRBD1. The germline V gene encodes CDR1 SNHLY and CDR2 FYNNEI. The CDR3 runs 15 residues. The trim removed 4 bases at V and 3 bases at J, leaving 6 bases unmatched.

The chain has TRBV6-2 or TRBV6-3 and TRBJ1-2, with TRBD1 identical over 7 bases. J was trimmed by 8 bases and V by 2 bases; bases with no gene match: 5. CDR1 and CDR2 (germline): MNHEY, SVGEGT. This CDR3 is built from 13 residues. CDR3 protein: CASSYANRGGYTF. In DNA, the CDR3 is TGTGCCAGCAGTTACGCGAACAGGGGAGGCTACACCTTC.

This chain joins TRBV5-1 and TRBJ2-2; 7 nucleotides line up with TRBD1. Germline CDR1 and CDR2: SGHRS and YFSETQ. The CDR3 sequence is 17 residues long. Unmatched junction bases numbered 9, after V lost 2 bases and J lost 2 bases. The CDR3 DNA reads TGCGCCAGCAGCTTTATACTCGGGACAGAAAACACCGGGGAGCTGTTTTTT. This gives the protein CASSFILGTENTGELFF.

This rearrangement joins TRBV12-3 or TRBV12-4 to TRBJ1-2; tentative D call: TRBD1 (6 bases). The CDR3 runs to 13 residues. V lost 6 bases, J lost 2 bases, and 10 bases lay in between. The CDR3 sequence: CASRTGPNYGYTF. CDR3 coding DNA: TGTGCCAGCAGAACAGGGCCCAACTATGGCTACACCTTC.

This clone occurred once. The chain combines TRBV7-8 with TRBJ2-2; D is unclear. The germline V gene encodes CDR1 SGHVS and CDR2 FQNEAQ. V lost 5 bases, J lost 5 bases, and 6 bases lay in between. The CDR3 runs to 12 residues. The chain's CDR3 is CASSTITGELFF. CDR3 bases: TGTGCCAGCAGCACAATAACCGGGGAGCTGTTTTTT.

The chain employs TRBV6-2 or TRBV6-3 and TRBJ1-2; unclear D gene. Germline CDR1 is MNHEY and CDR2 is SVGEGT. This CDR3 contains 14 residues. V lost 3 bases, J lost 3 bases, and 11 bases lay in between. The CDR3 spells CASSYFGPDYGYTF. Written as DNA, the CDR3 is TGTGCCAGCAGTTATTTTGGGCCCGACTATGGCTACACCTTC.

The chain links TRBV10-3 to TRBJ1-2, with TRBD1 matching 10 bases. Trimming removed 3 bases from V and 4 bases from J; junction bases left unmatched: 5. From germline, CDR1 is ENHRY and CDR2 SYGVKD. The CDR3 totals 15 residues. CDR3 DNA sequence: TGTGCCATCAGTGACAGGGACAGGGGAACCTATGGCTACACCTTC. Its translation: CAISDRDRGTYGYTF.

The chain carries TRBV5-1 and TRBJ2-6; no definite D call. CDR1 SGHRS and CDR2 YFSETQ come from the germline V gene. This CDR3 contains 14 residues. The ends were cut back, 4 bases at V and 1 base at J, with 6 bases in the middle. The CDR3 DNA sequence: TGCGCCAGCAGCCTCTTGTCTGGGGCCAACGTCCTGACTTTC. As protein: CASSLLSGANVLTF.

The chain joins TRBV19 to TRBJ2-5, with no clear D. This CDR3 is built from 14 residues. CDR1 and CDR2 from the germline V gene are LNHDA and SQIVND (reference sequence). V dropped 8 bases and J dropped 5 bases, with 18 bases sitting between them. CDR3 DNA sequence: TGTGCCAGTTCAAACGCCCTAAATCGGGAGACCCAGTACTTC. Translating it yields CASSNALNRETQYF.

The chain links TRBV6-5 to TRBJ1-2; D unclear. Germline loops: CDR1 MNHEY, CDR2 SVGAGI. Deletions cut 3 bases from V and 3 bases from J, with 14 bases between. This CDR3 is built from 15 residues. The CDR3 DNA is TGTGCCAGCAGTTATCAATCTGGTCTACACTATGGCTACACCTTC. Amino acid sequence: CASSYQSGLHYGYTF.

This chain connects TRBV18 to TRBJ2-1, with 16 bases aligning to TRBD2. The CDR3 runs to 19 residues. J was trimmed by 6 bases and V by 6 bases; bases with no gene match: 14. In germline, CDR1 is KGHSH, CDR2 LQKENI. The CDR3 reads CASSSTSPGLAGGRNEQFF. The CDR3 bases are TGTGCCAGCTCCTCTACCTCTCCGGGACTAGCGGGGGGGCGCAATGAGCAGTTCTTC.

The genes are TRBV6-2 or TRBV6-3 and TRBJ2-5; D possibly corresponds to TRBD2 (6 bases). V was clipped by 0 bases and J by 0 bases, with 8 bases between them. Germline V lookup: CDR1 MNHEY, CDR2 SVGEGT. The CDR3 is made up of 15 amino acids. CDR3 sequence reads: CASSYSEGNQETQYF. The CDR3 DNA is TGTGCCAGCAGTTACTCGGAGGGGAACCAAGAGACCCAGTACTTC.

The V and J genes are TRBV6-2 or TRBV6-3 and TRBJ2-5, with a tentative D call TRBD1 (5 bases). Germline CDR1 is MNHEY and CDR2 is SVGEGT. This CDR3 contains 14 residues. Trimming left V 0 bases short and J 4 bases short, with 9 bases between. The CDR3 DNA reads TGTGCCAGCAGTTACTCGACAGAAAGAGAGACCCAGTACTTC. Protein: CASSYSTERETQYF.

This clone was seen just once. This chain joins TRBV5-6 and TRBJ2-5; 7 bases line up with TRBD2. The CDR3 is made up of 15 amino acids. In germline, CDR1 is SGHDT, CDR2 YYEEEE. V gave up 4 bases and J gave up 8 bases; unmatched junction bases: 14. As DNA, the CDR3 is TGTGCCAGCAGCCCCACTAGCGTCCCCTCGGCCACCCAGTACTTC. It is translated as CASSPTSVPSATQYF.

This clone was seen only once. The chain employs TRBV7-6 and TRBJ2-5; D may be TRBD2 (7 bases). The CDR3 is 15 residues long. In germline, CDR1 is SGHVS, CDR2 FNYEAQ. The V gene lost 2 bases and the J gene lost 8 bases, with 18 bases spanning the gap. CDR3 coding DNA: TGTGCCAGCAGCTTACGCGGAGGGGGGGGAGGAACCCAGTACTTC. This gives the protein CASSLRGGGGGTQYF.